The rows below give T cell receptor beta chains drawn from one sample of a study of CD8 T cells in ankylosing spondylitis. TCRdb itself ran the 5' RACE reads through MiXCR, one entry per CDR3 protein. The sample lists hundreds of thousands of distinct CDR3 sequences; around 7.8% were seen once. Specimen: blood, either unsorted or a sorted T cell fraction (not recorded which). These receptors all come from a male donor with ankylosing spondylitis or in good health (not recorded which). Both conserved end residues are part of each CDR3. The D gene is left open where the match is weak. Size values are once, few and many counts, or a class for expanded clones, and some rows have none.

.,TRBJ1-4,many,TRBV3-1,CASSPGLQLFF,TGTGCCAGCAGCCCTGGACTCCAACTGTTTTTT
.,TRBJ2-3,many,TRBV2,CASSVGRQPTDTQYF,TGTGCCAGCAGTGTTGGCCGCCAGCCCACAGATACGCAGTATTTT
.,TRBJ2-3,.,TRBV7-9,CASAGRGITDTQYF,TGTGCCAGCGCTGGGAGGGGGATCACAGATACGCAGTATTTT
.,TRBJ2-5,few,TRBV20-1,CSASGQRQETQYF,TGCAGTGCTAGTGGACAACGCCAGGAGACCCAGTACTTC
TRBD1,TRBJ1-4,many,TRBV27,CASSSLTYKRTGGEKLFF,TGTGCCAGCAGTTCCCTGACCTATAAGAGGACAGGAGGTGAAAAACTGTTTTTT
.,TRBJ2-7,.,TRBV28,CASSSYTGTYEQYF,TGTGCCAGCAGTTCCTACACAGGAACCTACGAGCAGTACTTC
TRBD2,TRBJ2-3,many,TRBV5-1,CASSTRTGLAGAVDTQYF,TGCGCCAGCAGCACCCGGACAGGACTAGCGGGAGCGGTAGATACGCAGTATTTT
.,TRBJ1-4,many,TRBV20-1,CGFKGEKLFF,TGTGGATTCAAGGGGGAAAAACTGTTTTTT
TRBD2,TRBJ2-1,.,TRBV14,CASSLSGLAVYNEQFF,TGTGCCAGCAGCCTATCGGGCCTAGCGGTCTACAATGAGCAGTTCTTC
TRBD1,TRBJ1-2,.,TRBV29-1,CSVVSRGPLGYTF,TGCAGCGTTGTTTCCAGGGGGCCTCTAGGCTACACCTTC
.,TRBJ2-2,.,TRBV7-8,CASSLAQGTNTGELFF,TGTGCCAGCAGCTTAGCACAGGGAACGAACACCGGGGAGCTGTTTTTT
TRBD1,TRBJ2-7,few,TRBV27,CASSLRDRFYEQYF,TGTGCCAGCAGCCTCCGGGACAGATTTTACGAGCAGTACTTC
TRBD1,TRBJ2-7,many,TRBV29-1,CSVLWTGGEQYF,TGCAGCGTTCTTTGGACAGGGGGCGAGCAGTACTTC
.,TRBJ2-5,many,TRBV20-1,CSAFGRGRETQYF,TGCAGTGCTTTCGGACGAGGGAGAGAGACCCAGTACTTC
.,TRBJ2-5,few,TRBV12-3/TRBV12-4,CASGQNQGGVETQYF,TGTGCCAGCGGTCAAAATCAGGGCGGAGTTGAGACCCAGTACTTC
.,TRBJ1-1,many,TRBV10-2,CASSDAGTAGAEAFF,TGCGCCAGCAGTGATGCGGGGACGGCTGGGGCTGAAGCTTTCTTT
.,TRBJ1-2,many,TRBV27,CASSFMEGGGYTF,TGTGCCAGCAGTTTCATGGAGGGGGGGGGCTACACCTTC
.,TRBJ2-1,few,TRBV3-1,CASSPLLAGEQFF,TGTGCCAGCAGCCCCCTCCTAGCAGGGGAGCAGTTCTTC
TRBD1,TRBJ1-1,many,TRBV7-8,CASSTRDSNTEAFF,TGTGCCAGCAGCACCCGGGACAGTAACACTGAAGCTTTCTTT
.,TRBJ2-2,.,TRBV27,CASSSSTRNTGELFF,TGTGCCAGCAGTTCATCGACCCGGAACACCGGGGAGCTGTTTTTT
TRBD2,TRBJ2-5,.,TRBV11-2,CASSLDRFGLAGGQETQYF,TGTGCCAGCAGCTTAGATCGGTTTGGGTTAGCGGGGGGACAAGAGACCCAGTACTTC
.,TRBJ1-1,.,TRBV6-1,CASSPNRLNTEAFF,TGTGCCAGCAGCCCCAATCGCTTGAACACTGAAGCTTTCTTT
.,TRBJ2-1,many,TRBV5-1,CASSPPDTYNEQFF,TGCGCCAGCAGCCCTCCGGACACCTACAATGAGCAGTTCTTC
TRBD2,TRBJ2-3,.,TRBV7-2,CASSRPGGSGTDTQYF,TGTGCCAGCAGCCGACCCGGGGGTAGCGGGACAGATACGCAGTATTTT
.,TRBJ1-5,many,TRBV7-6,CASSLVGDGQPQHF,TGTGCCAGCAGCTTAGTTGGGGACGGTCAGCCCCAGCATTTT
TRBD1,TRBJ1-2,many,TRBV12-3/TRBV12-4,CASSQGQGLTGYTF,TGTGCCAGCAGTCAGGGACAGGGCCTTACTGGCTACACCTTC
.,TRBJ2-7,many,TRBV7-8,CASSLEDRYPSYEQYF,TGTGCCAGCAGCTTAGAGGACAGATACCCGTCCTACGAGCAGTACTTC
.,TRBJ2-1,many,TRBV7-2,CASSLRLARNEQFF,TGTGCCAGCAGCTTGCGGCTAGCAAGGAATGAGCAGTTCTTC